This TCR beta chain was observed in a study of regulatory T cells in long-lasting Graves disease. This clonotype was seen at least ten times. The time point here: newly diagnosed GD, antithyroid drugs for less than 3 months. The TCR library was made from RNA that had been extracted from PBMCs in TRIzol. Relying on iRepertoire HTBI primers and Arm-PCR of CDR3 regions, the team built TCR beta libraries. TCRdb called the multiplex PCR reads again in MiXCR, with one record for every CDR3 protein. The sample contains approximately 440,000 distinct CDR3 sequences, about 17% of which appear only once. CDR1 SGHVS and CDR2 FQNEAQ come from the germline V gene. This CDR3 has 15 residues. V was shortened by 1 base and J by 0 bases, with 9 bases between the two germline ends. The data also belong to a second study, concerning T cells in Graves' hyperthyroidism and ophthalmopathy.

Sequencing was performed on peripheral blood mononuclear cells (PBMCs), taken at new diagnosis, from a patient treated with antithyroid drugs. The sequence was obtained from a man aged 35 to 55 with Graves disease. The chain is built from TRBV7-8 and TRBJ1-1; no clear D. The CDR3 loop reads CASSLGRNMNTEAFF. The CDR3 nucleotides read TGTGCCAGCAGCTTAGGTCGGAACATGAACACTGAAGCTTTCTTT. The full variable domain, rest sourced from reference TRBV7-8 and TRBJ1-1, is GAGVSQSPRYKVAKRGQDVALRCDPISGHVSLFWYQQALGQGPEFLTYFQNEAQLDKSGLPSDRFFAERPEGSVSTLKIQRTQQEDSAVYLCASSLGRNMNTEAFFGQGTRLTVV.